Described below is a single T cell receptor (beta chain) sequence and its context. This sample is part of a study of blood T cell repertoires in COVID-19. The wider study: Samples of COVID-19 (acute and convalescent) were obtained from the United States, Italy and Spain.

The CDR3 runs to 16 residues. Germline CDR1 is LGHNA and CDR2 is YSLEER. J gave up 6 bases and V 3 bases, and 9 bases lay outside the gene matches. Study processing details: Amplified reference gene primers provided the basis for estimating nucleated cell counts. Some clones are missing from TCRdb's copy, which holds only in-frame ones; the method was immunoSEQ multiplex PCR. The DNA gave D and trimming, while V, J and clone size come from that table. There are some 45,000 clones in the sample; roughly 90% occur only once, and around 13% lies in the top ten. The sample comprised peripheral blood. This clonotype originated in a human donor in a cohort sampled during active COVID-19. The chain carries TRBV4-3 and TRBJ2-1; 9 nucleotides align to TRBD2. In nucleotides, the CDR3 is TGCGCCAGCAGCCAGGTTAGCGGGAGAACGGGCAATGAGCAGTTCTTC. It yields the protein CASSQVSGRTGNEQFF.